These 27 T cell receptor beta chains were all obtained from the same sample, sequenced in a study of lymphopenia after photon versus proton radiotherapy. Only in-frame clones appear in the TCRdb table, and some are missing; sequencing was by immunoSEQ multiplex PCR. Of just over 30,000 clones in the sample, 85% to 95% are singletons; the top ten hold around 0.72%. This specimen consisted of peripheral blood, obtained from a patient treated with photon-based radiotherapy. All receptors derive from a woman in her 50s with cholangiocarcinoma.

This rearrangement joins TRBV2 to TRBJ1-1; 7 nucleotides match TRBD1. The CDR3 has 14 residues. The germline V gene encodes CDR1 SNHLY and CDR2 FYNNEI. V was clipped by 6 bases and J by 3 bases; unmatched bases: 7. The CDR3 DNA follows: TGTGCCAGCAGCAACAGGGGAGGGGACACTGAAGCTTTCTTT. This sequence encodes CASSNRGGDTEAFF.

The chain links TRBV5-5 to TRBJ1-2, with TRBD1 matching 8 bases. Germline CDR1 is SGHKS and CDR2 is YYEKEE (reference sequence). J was trimmed by 4 bases and V by 6 bases; bases with no gene match: 8. The CDR3 loop spans 14 amino acids. CDR3 sequence: CASIPTGGSYGYTF. CDR3 DNA sequence: TGTGCCAGCATCCCTACAGGGGGTAGCTATGGCTACACCTTC.

The CDR3 sequence: CASSPTGGYGYTF. DNA of the CDR3: TGTGCCAGCAGCCCGACAGGGGGCTATGGCTACACCTTC. J is TRBJ1-2 and V is TRBV11-2, with TRBD1 matching over 9 bases. The CDR3 contains 13 residues. The germline gives CDR1 SGHAT, CDR2 FQNNGV. V lost 5 bases and J lost 4; bases outside the gene matches: 2.

This chain connects TRBV19 to TRBJ2-3; 8 bases align to TRBD1. J was trimmed by 4 bases and V by 0 bases; bases with no gene match: 12. CDR1 is LNHDA, CDR2 SQIVND, per germline (reference sequence). CDR3 length: 18 residues. CDR3 region: CASSIDLTGVGPADTQYF. CDR3 coding DNA: TGTGCCAGTAGTATAGATCTGACAGGGGTTGGCCCGGCAGATACGCAGTATTTT.

V gene TRBV5-1 combines with J gene TRBJ1-4, with D possibly being TRBD1 (5 bases). CDR1 is SGHRS, CDR2 YFSETQ, per germline. This CDR3 is 15 amino acids long. Trimming pared 6 bases from V and 7 bases from J, leaving 19 bases between. The CDR3 is CASTDPTGGVEKLFF. CDR3 nucleotide sequence: TGCGCCAGCACTGACCCTACCGGAGGGGTTGAAAAACTGTTTTTT.

The chain links TRBV5-5 to TRBJ2-7, with D possibly matching TRBD2 (7 bases). Trimming stripped 6 bases from V and 4 bases from J, with 29 bases between. The germline V gene encodes CDR1 SGHKS and CDR2 YYEKEE (reference sequence). The CDR3 sequence is 18 residues long. The CDR3 reads CASTRYRAGHRGPYEQYF. CDR3 bases: TGTGCCAGCACTCGTTACCGAGCGGGACACCGGGGCCCATACGAGCAGTACTTC.

J is TRBJ2-7 and V is TRBV4-1; no reliable D call. The V gene's germline CDR1 is MGHRA and CDR2 YSYEKL. The V and J ends lost 4 bases and 5 bases respectively, with 12 bases between them. This CDR3 region has 13 residues. CDR3 residues: CASSLSYMDEQYF. CDR3 coding DNA: TGCGCCAGCAGCCTAAGCTACATGGACGAGCAGTACTTC.

V is TRBV10-3 and J is TRBJ1-3; D is perhaps TRBD1 (6 bases). The CDR3 runs 16 residues. Trimming shortened V by 0 bases and J by 0 bases, and 9 bases separated the two germline ends. Germline loops: CDR1 ENHRY, CDR2 SYGVKD. CDR3 sequence (DNA): TGTGCCATCAGTGAGTCCAGGACAGTCTCTGGAAACACCATATATTTT. Residues: CAISESRTVSGNTIYF.

V is TRBV5-5 and J is TRBJ1-2; D gene unclear. The CDR3 length is 14 residues. CDR1 SGHKS and CDR2 YYEKEE come from the germline V gene (reference sequence). Trimming removed 3 bases at V and 0 bases at J, with 9 bases between. The DNA for the CDR3 is TGTGCCAGCAGCTCGAGGACGGCTAACTATGGCTACACCTTC. The encoded protein is CASSSRTANYGYTF. The variable domain in full, with the rest retrieved from reference TRBV5-5 and TRBJ1-2, is DAGVTQSPTHLIKTRGQQVTLRCSPISGHKSVSWYQQVLGQGPQFIFQYYEKEERGRGNFPDRFSARQFPNYSSELNVNALLLGDSALYLCASSSRTANYGYTFGSGTRLTVV.

The V and J genes are TRBV29-1 and TRBJ2-7, with D possibly being TRBD2 (6 bases). Germline V gene sequence: CDR1 SQVTM, CDR2 ANQGSEA. With 5 bases removed from V and 7 bases from J, the gap between germline ends came to 12 bases. CDR3 length: 11 residues. The CDR3 DNA sequence: TGCAGCGTTAGTGGGGGGATTGAGCAGTACTTC. Translated: CSVSGGIEQYF.

The sample holds a few counts of this clone. The J gene is TRBJ1-2, the V gene TRBV5-1; TRBD1 matches 10 bases. The CDR3 is 15 amino acids. V was clipped by 4 bases and J by 6 bases; unmatched bases: 9. Germline assignment: CDR1 SGHRS and CDR2 YFSETQ. CDR3: CASSTAGQGRDGYTF. The CDR3 DNA follows: TGCGCCAGCAGCACAGCGGGACAGGGGAGAGATGGCTACACCTTC.

In this sample, this clone turned up once. The chain joins TRBV5-1 to TRBJ2-5, with a tentative D call TRBD2 (6 bases). The CDR3 is made up of 16 amino acids. Per germline, CDR1 SGHRS and CDR2 YFSETQ. Trimming removed 4 bases from V and 0 bases from J, with 16 bases in between. CDR3 DNA: TGCGCCAGCAGCCAAATCGGGTGGGGGGACCAAGAGACCCAGTACTTC. As protein: CASSQIGWGDQETQYF.

V and J are TRBV19 and TRBJ1-5, with D possibly matching TRBD1 (5 bases). Germline CDR1 LNHDA, CDR2 SQIVND (reference sequence). This CDR3 contains 13 residues. The V end lost 3 bases, the J end lost 4 bases, and 7 bases lay between the germline ends. In DNA form, the CDR3 reads TGTGCCAGTAGTATGGGGGTAAATCAGCCCCAGCATTTT. This sequence encodes CASSMGVNQPQHF.

The chain is built from TRBV9 and TRBJ2-1; possibly TRBD2 for D (6 bases). The CDR3 runs to 16 residues. Germline loops: CDR1 SGDLS, CDR2 YYNGEE. Trimming took 0 bases from V and 8 from J, leaving 18 bases between them. The CDR3 bases are TGTGCCAGCAGCGTAGAGGCACTAGCCTATGGTTATGAGCAGTTCTTC. This translates into CASSVEALAYGYEQFF. The full variable domain, in which reference TRBV9 and TRBJ2-1 provide the parts outside the CDR3, is DSGVTQTPKHLITATGQRVTLRCSPRSGDLSVYWYQQSLDQGLQFLIQYYNGEERAKGNILERFSAQQFPDLHSELNLSSLELGDSALYFCASSVEALAYGYEQFFGPGTRLTVL.

This clone occurred once. This rearrangement joins TRBV27 to TRBJ2-7; 8 bases are a match to TRBD1. The V gene end was trimmed by 6 bases and the J gene end by 5 bases; junction bases not matched to a gene: 6. CDR3 length: 13 amino acids. Germline V CDR1 and CDR2: MNHEY, SMNVEV (reference sequence). The CDR3 protein is CASRMDRVHEQYF. CDR3 in DNA: TGTGCCAGCAGGATGGACAGGGTCCACGAGCAGTACTTC.

V usage is TRBV5-1 and J usage is TRBJ1-1; perhaps TRBD1 as D (5 bases). The CDR3 loop spans 14 amino acids. V was clipped by 4 bases and J by 1 base, with 11 bases between them. In germline, CDR1 is SGHRS, CDR2 YFSETQ. Written as DNA, the CDR3 is TGCGCCAGCAGCGCAAGTACAGGGAACACTGAAGCTTTCTTT. This gives the protein CASSASTGNTEAFF. Based on the CDR3 plus reference TRBV5-1 and TRBJ1-1, the full variable domain is KAGVTQTPRYLIKTRGQQVTLSCSPISGHRSVSWYQQTPGQGLQFLFEYFSETQRNKGNFPGRFSGRQFSNSRSEMNVSTLELGDSALYLCASSASTGNTEAFFGQGTRLTVV.

The chain recombines TRBV11-2 with TRBJ2-5, with 8 bases matching TRBD2. This CDR3 region has 16 residues. Germline CDR1 reads SGHAT; CDR2 reads FQNNGV. The trim removed 0 bases at V and 1 base at J, leaving 4 bases unmatched. The CDR3 nucleotides are TGTGCCAGCAGCTTAGACGAGCGGGGGCCCCAAGAGACCCAGTACTTC. This sequence encodes CASSLDERGPQETQYF.

The CDR3 DNA reads as TGTGCCAGCAGCTTGGCCGGGGTCAATTCACCCCTCCACTTT. Translation gives CASSLAGVNSPLHF. The chain employs TRBV5-4 and TRBJ1-6; D is undetermined. Germline CDR1 and CDR2: SGHNT and YYREEE (reference sequence). V gave up 0 bases and J gave up 7 bases, with 8 bases separating them. The CDR3 length is 14 residues.

The V and J genes are TRBV28 and TRBJ2-7, with TRBD1 as a possible D gene (5 bases). There are 18 residues in the CDR3. The V gene lost 6 bases and the J gene lost 2 bases, with 26 bases spanning the gap. CDR1 and CDR2 from the germline V gene are MDHEN and SYDVKM. This CDR3 is CASSPFWLDDRLTYEQYF. The CDR3 nucleotides read TGTGCCAGCAGCCCTTTCTGGCTAGACGACAGACTCACCTACGAGCAGTACTTC.

A remark on this clone: In the same sample, other DNA sequences code for this CDR3. J is TRBJ1-1 and V is TRBV29-1; D gene uncertain. This CDR3 contains 12 residues. Per germline, CDR1 SQVTM and CDR2 ANQGSEA. V was trimmed by 3 bases and J by 0 bases, leaving 5 bases between them. The CDR3 loop reads CSVDRVNTEAFF. In DNA form, the CDR3 reads TGCAGCGTTGACAGAGTGAACACTGAAGCTTTCTTT.

This chain links TRBV19 with TRBJ2-7; D is uncertain. Germline-derived CDR1 and CDR2 are LNHDA and SQIVND (reference sequence). The CDR3 is 15 amino acids. Between the trimmed V and J ends, which lost 1 base and 2 bases, there was a span of 12 bases. CDR3 loop: CASSIGTVGTYEQYF. The CDR3 DNA sequence: TGTGCCAGTAGTATAGGAACGGTCGGAACCTACGAGCAGTACTTC. The full variable domain, its missing parts supplied by reference TRBV19 and TRBJ2-7, is DGGITQSPKYLFRKEGQNVTLSCEQNLNHDAMYWYRQDPGQGLRLIYYSQIVNDFQKGDIAEGYSVSREKKESFPLTVTSAQKNPTAFYLCASSIGTVGTYEQYFGPGTRLTVT.

The chain recombines TRBV7-2 with TRBJ1-2; 7 bases are a match to TRBD1. With V trimmed by 5 bases and J by 3 bases, 12 bases remained unmatched. The germline V gene has CDR1 SGHTA and CDR2 FQGNSA. This CDR3 region has 16 residues. CDR3 DNA sequence: TGTGCCAGCAGCGAACAACCCGCGGGGACAGACTATGGCTACACCTTC. Protein product: CASSEQPAGTDYGYTF.

V and J are TRBV15 and TRBJ2-5; D not resolved. The CDR3 extends over 15 amino acids. Germline lookup yields CDR1 LNHNV and CDR2 YYDKDF (reference sequence). Trimming took off 5 bases at V and 2 bases at J, with 15 bases between the two ends. CDR3 in amino acids: CATSRARERQETQYF. The CDR3 DNA follows: TGTGCCACCAGCCGCGCTAGGGAAAGGCAAGAGACCCAGTACTTC.

DNA for the CDR3: TGTGCCAGCAGCTTTCGGTTTCATACCTACGAGCAGTACTTC. It codes for CASSFRFHTYEQYF. This chain links TRBV7-2 with TRBJ2-7; no definite D call. Germline CDR1 is SGHTA and CDR2 is FQGNSA. The germline V and J ends were trimmed by 3 bases and 2 bases, with 11 bases remaining between them. The CDR3 length is 14 residues.

This clone was recorded once. V is TRBV12-5 and J is TRBJ2-3; D possibly matches TRBD1 or TRBD2 (5 bases each). The V gene lost 5 bases and the J gene lost 2 bases, with 17 bases spanning the gap. This CDR3 has 16 amino acids. Germline V gene sequence: CDR1 LGHNT, CDR2 FRNRAP. The CDR3 loop reads CASGGRSGRATDTQYF. The CDR3 DNA reads TGTGCTAGTGGTGGACGATCGGGGCGGGCCACAGATACGCAGTATTTT.

The rearrangement joins TRBV5-6 to TRBJ2-3; possible D gene TRBD1, 5 bases. V was trimmed by 2 bases and J by 1 base, leaving 11 bases between them. Germline lookup yields CDR1 SGHDT and CDR2 YYEEEE. The CDR3 spans 15 residues. The CDR3 reads CASSFRGKRTDTQYF. CDR3 bases: TGTGCCAGCAGCTTTAGGGGAAAGCGCACAGATACGCAGTATTTT.

The V gene is TRBV18, the J gene TRBJ1-5; D gene ambiguous. CDR3 length equals 14 residues. From germline, CDR1 is KGHSH and CDR2 LQKENI. V lost 6 bases and J lost 6, with 15 bases in between. The CDR3 is CASSEEDSGQPQHF. DNA for the CDR3: TGTGCCAGCTCCGAGGAGGATTCTGGTCAGCCCCAGCATTTT.